What follows are 7 T cell receptor beta chains derived from one specimen sequenced in a study of OX40 agonist ivuxolimab in advanced cancers. This table comes from immunoSEQ multiplex PCR, and its TCRdb copy is limited to in-frame clones, with some not included. The sample contains about 60,000 clones, 85% to 90% of which appear only once. Sequences were derived from CD4+ or CD8+ T cells sorted from blood, sampled in a trial of the OX40 agonist ivuxolimab. These receptors came from an adult with an advanced solid tumor such as melanoma, head and neck, liver or kidney cancer.

V is TRBV5-1 and J is TRBJ2-2; D remains ambiguous. V dropped 0 bases and J dropped 1 base, with 4 bases sitting between them. CDR1 and CDR2 from the germline V gene are SGHRS and YFSETQ. The CDR3 is 14 amino acids. The CDR3, as DNA: TGCGCCAGCAGCTTGGTTCAGAACACCGGGGAGCTGTTTTTT. Residues: CASSLVQNTGELFF.

J is TRBJ1-3 and V is TRBV5-4; 7 nucleotides match TRBD1. The J segment lost 2 bases and the V segment lost 1 base, leaving 0 bases of the junction unmatched. This CDR3 is built from 14 residues. Germline V gene data show CDR1 as SGHNT and CDR2 as YYREEE (reference sequence). CDR3 sequence: CASSLTGAGNTIYF. CDR3 bases: TGTGCCAGCAGCTTGACAGGGGCTGGAAACACCATATATTTT.

This chain links TRBV5-4 with TRBJ2-2, with D hard to call. The CDR3 is made up of 13 amino acids. Trimming cost V 2 bases and J 1 base, with 3 bases left between them. Germline values: CDR1 SGHNT, CDR2 YYREEE (reference sequence). The CDR3 bases are TGTGCCAGCAGCTTTATGAACACCGGGGAGCTGTTTTTT. Translating gives CASSFMNTGELFF.

V and J are TRBV10-3 and TRBJ1-3; D possibly corresponds to TRBD1 (6 bases). Germline V gene sequence: CDR1 ENHRY, CDR2 SYGVKD. V was cut by 4 bases and J by 0 bases, with 7 bases left in between. This CDR3 region has 14 residues. The CDR3 spells CAISGTASGNTIYF. The DNA of the CDR3 is TGTGCCATCAGTGGGACAGCCTCTGGAAACACCATATATTTT.

This sequence joins TRBV7-2 and TRBJ2-2; D gene ambiguous. Germline CDR1 SGHTA, CDR2 FQGNSA. CDR3 size: 12 residues. Between the trimmed V and J ends, which lost 2 bases and 7 bases, there was a span of 5 bases. CDR3 coding DNA: TGTGCCAGCAGCTTAAGTATCGGGGAGCTGTTTTTT. As protein: CASSLSIGELFF.

This chain links TRBV6-4 with TRBJ2-7; D uncertain. Germline V lookup: CDR1 MRHNA, CDR2 SNTAGT. V lost 10 bases to trimming and J lost 4 bases, with 5 bases between them. The CDR3 contains 9 residues. Here the CDR3 reads CATFYEQYF. Written as DNA, the CDR3 is TGTGCCACCTTTTACGAGCAGTACTTC.

V and J are TRBV5-1 and TRBJ2-3; the match to TRBD1 covers 7 bases. CDR3 length: 15 residues. V was clipped by 7 bases and J by 0 bases; unmatched bases: 8. CDR1 and CDR2 (germline): SGHRS, YFSETQ. CDR3 DNA: TGCGCCAGCCCTAATAGACAGGGTAGCACAGATACGCAGTATTTT. Translation: CASPNRQGSTDTQYF.